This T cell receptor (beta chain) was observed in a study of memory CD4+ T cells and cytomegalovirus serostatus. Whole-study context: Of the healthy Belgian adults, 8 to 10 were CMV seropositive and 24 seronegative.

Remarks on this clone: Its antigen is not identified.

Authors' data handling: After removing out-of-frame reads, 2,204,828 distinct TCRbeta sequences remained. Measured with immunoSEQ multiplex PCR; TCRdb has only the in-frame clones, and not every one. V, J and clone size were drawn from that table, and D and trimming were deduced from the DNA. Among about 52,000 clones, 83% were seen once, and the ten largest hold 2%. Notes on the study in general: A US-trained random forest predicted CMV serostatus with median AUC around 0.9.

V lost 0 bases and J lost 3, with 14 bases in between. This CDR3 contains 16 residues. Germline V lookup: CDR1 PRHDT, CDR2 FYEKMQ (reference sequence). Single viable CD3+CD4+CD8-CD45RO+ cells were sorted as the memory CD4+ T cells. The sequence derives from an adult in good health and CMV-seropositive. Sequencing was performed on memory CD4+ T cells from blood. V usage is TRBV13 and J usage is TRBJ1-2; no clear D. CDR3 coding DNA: TGTGCCAGCAGCTTAGGGAGGCTACAGATGGACTATGGCTACACCTTC. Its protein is CASSLGRLQMDYGYTF.